This is a list of T cell receptor beta chains from one sample in a study of OX40 agonist ivuxolimab in advanced cancers. The method was immunoSEQ multiplex PCR; TCRdb's version includes in-frame clones alone and lacks a portion of them. The repertoire holds roughly 100,000 clones, with approximately 93% as singletons. The specimen was CD4+ or CD8+ T cells sorted from blood, collected in a trial of the OX40 agonist ivuxolimab. These receptors were obtained from an adult with an advanced solid tumor such as melanoma, head and neck, liver or kidney cancer. The CDR3 runs from the conserved cysteine through the conserved F or W. A D gene is named only where the DNA matches it firmly. Some rows mark clone size as missing; the rest say once, few, many or name a class of expanded clone.

TRBJ1-2 | NA | TRBV10-3 | TRBD1 | TGTGCCATCAGAGACAGGGCTGAGGATGGCTACACCTTC | CAIRDRAEDGYTF
TRBJ1-1 | NA | TRBV28 | NA | TGTGCCAGCAGTCGACCCAATCTGGACACTGAAGCTTTCTTT | CASSRPNLDTEAFF
TRBJ1-5 | NA | TRBV19 | NA | TGTGCCAGTAGTCCCTCCCCTGTGGTCGGGGATAGCAATCAGCCCCAGCATTTT | CASSPSPVVGDSNQPQHF
TRBJ2-3 | NA | TRBV7-3 | TRBD2 | TGTGCCAGCAGCGAGACTAGCGGAGGAGATACGCAGTATTTT | CASSETSGGDTQYF
TRBJ1-6 | once | TRBV10-3 | NA | TGTGCCATCAGTGAGGAATTTAGGCAGGGCAACTCCTATAATTCACCCCTCCACTTT | CAISEEFRQGNSYNSPLHF
TRBJ2-1 | NA | TRBV18 | NA | TGTGCCAGCTCACAGGCCCTCCGGGACCACCCCAATGAGCAGTTCTTC | CASSQALRDHPNEQFF
TRBJ1-5 | NA | TRBV4-1 | NA | TGCGCCAGCAGCCAGCCGGACAGAGATCAGCCCCAGCATTTT | CASSQPDRDQPQHF
TRBJ2-3 | NA | TRBV7-3 | TRBD1 | TGTGCCAGCAGCACAGGGGGTACGCAGTATTTT | CASSTGGTQYF
TRBJ1-4 | once | TRBV28 | NA | TGTGCCAGCAGTTTCACTACAGGGTGGGGTGAAAAACTGTTTTTT | CASSFTTGWGEKLFF
TRBJ2-2 | NA | TRBV5-6 | NA | TGTGCCAGCAGCTTCAAGATTGATACTAGTGACACCGGGGAGCTGTTTTTT | CASSFKIDTSDTGELFF
TRBJ1-2 | NA | TRBV5-4 | NA | TGTGCCAGCCGGGGGGGGGCATATGGCTACACCTTC | CASRGGAYGYTF
TRBJ1-1 | NA | TRBV2 | NA | TGTGCCAGCAGTGAAGACAAGAACACTGAAGCTTTCTTT | CASSEDKNTEAFF
TRBJ1-3 | NA | TRBV28 | NA | TGTGCCAGCAGTCCCCTGGGGGCAGGCCGGAACACCATATATTTT | CASSPLGAGRNTIYF
TRBJ1-1 | NA | TRBV5-1 | TRBD1 | TGCGCCAGCAGCTTGGAGTGGACAGGGAACACTGAAGCTTTCTTT | CASSLEWTGNTEAFF
TRBJ1-5 | NA | TRBV4-1 | TRBD1 | TGCGCCAGCAGCCAAGATCAGGGGAGGGGGCCTAATCAGCCCCAGCATTTT | CASSQDQGRGPNQPQHF
TRBJ2-5 | NA | TRBV4-2 | TRBD2 | TGTGCCAGCAGCCAAGGAGTAGCGGGGGGCCAAGAGACCCAGTACTTC | CASSQGVAGGQETQYF
TRBJ2-3 | NA | TRBV4-3 | TRBD1 | TGCGCCAGCAGCCAAGGGGGTAGGGGGCGGTTGCCGCAGTATTTT | CASSQGGRGRLPQYF
TRBJ1-5 | NA | TRBV19 | NA | TGTGCCAGTAGTATTTTTCTCCAGCCCCAGCATTTT | CASSIFLQPQHF